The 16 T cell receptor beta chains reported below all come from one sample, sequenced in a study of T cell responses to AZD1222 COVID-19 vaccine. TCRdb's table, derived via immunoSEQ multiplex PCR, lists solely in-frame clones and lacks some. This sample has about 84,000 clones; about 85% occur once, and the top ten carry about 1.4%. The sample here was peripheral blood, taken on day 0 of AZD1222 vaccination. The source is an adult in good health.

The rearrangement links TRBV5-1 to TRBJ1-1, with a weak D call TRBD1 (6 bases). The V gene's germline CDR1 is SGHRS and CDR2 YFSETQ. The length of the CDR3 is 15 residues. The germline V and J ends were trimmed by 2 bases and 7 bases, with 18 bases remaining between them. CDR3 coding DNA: TGCGCCAGCAGCTTAACCGGACAGACGCTCCTTGAAGCTTTCTTT. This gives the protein CASSLTGQTLLEAFF. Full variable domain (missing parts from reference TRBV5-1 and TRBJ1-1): KAGVTQTPRYLIKTRGQQVTLSCSPISGHRSVSWYQQTPGQGLQFLFEYFSETQRNKGNFPGRFSGRQFSNSRSEMNVSTLELGDSALYLCASSLTGQTLLEAFFGQGTRLTVV.

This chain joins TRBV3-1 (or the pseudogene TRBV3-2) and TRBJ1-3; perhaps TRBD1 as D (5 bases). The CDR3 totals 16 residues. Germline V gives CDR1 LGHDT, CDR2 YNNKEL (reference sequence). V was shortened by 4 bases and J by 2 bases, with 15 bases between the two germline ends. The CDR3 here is CASSPRYRRTGNTIYF. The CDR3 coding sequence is TGTGCCAGCAGCCCCCGCTACAGGAGGACTGGAAACACCATATATTTT.

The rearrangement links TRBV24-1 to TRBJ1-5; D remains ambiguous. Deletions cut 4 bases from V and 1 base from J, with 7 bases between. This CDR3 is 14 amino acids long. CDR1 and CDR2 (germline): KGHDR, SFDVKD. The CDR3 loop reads CATSEALSNQPQHF. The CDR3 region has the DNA TGTGCCACCAGTGAGGCCCTGAGCAATCAGCCCCAGCATTTT.

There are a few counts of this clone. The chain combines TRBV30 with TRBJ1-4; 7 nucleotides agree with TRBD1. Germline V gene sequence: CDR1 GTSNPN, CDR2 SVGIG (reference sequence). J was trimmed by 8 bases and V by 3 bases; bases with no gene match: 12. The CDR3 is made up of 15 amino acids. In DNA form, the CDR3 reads TGTGCCTGGAGCCCCGGATCGACAGGGAAGGAAAAACTGTTTTTT. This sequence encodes CAWSPGSTGKEKLFF. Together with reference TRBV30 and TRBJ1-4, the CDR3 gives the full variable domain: SQTIHQWPATLVQPVGSPLSLECTVEGTSNPNLYWYRQAAGRGLQLLFYSVGIGQISSEVPQNLSASRPQDRQFILSSKKLLLSDSGFYLCAWSPGSTGKEKLFFGSGTQLSVL.

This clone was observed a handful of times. CDR3 sequence reads: CASSPGAGQADTQYF. CDR3 sequence (DNA): TGTGCCAGCAGCCCCGGGGCGGGCCAGGCAGATACGCAGTATTTT. This chain connects TRBV7-3 to TRBJ2-3; possibly TRBD1 or TRBD2 for D (5 bases each). The CDR3 is made up of 15 amino acids. CDR1 SGHTA and CDR2 FQGTGA come from the germline V gene. With 5 bases removed from V and 4 bases from J, the gap between germline ends came to 16 bases.

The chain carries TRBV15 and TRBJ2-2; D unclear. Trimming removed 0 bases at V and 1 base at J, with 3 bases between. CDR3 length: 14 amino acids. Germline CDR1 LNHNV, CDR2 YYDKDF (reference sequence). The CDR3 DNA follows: TGTGCCACCAGCAGAGACAGGAACACCGGGGAGCTGTTTTTT. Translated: CATSRDRNTGELFF.

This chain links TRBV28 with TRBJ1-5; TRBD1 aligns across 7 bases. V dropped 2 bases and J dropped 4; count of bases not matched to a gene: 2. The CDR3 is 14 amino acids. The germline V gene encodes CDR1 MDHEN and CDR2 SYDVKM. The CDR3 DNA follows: TGTGCCAGCAGTTTAGCGACAGGGAATCAGCCCCAGCATTTT. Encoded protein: CASSLATGNQPQHF.

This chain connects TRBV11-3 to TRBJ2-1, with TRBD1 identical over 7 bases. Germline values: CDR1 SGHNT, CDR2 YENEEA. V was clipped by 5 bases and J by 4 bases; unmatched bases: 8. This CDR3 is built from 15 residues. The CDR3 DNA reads TGTGCCAGCAGCCAAAGAGGGGGCGCATACAATGAGCAGTTCTTC. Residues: CASSQRGGAYNEQFF.

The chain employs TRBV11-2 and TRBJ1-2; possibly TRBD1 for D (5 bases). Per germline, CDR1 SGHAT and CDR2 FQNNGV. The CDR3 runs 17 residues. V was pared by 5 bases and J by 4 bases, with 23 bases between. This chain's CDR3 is CASSPTRLQGLLYGYTF. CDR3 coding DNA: TGTGCCAGCAGCCCAACCCGGCTCCAGGGTCTCCTCTATGGCTACACCTTC.

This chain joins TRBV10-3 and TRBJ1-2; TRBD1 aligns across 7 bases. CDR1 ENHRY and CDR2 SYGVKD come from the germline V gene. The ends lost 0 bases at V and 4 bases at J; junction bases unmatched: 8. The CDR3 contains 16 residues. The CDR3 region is CAISESTMTGPYGYTF. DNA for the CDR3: TGTGCCATCAGTGAGTCGACAATGACAGGGCCCTATGGCTACACCTTC.

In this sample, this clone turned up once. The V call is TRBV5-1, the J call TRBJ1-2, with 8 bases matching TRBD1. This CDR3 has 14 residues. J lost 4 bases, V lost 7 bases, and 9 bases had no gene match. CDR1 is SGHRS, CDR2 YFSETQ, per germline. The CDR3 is CASGEDRETYGYTF. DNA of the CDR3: TGCGCCAGCGGCGAGGACAGGGAGACCTATGGCTACACCTTC.

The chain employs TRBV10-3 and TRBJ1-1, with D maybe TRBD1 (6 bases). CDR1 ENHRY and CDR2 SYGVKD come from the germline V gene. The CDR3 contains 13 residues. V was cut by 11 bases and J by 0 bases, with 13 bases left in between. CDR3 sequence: CASGTPLNTEAFF. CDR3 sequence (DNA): TGTGCCTCCGGGACACCTCTGAACACTGAAGCTTTCTTT.

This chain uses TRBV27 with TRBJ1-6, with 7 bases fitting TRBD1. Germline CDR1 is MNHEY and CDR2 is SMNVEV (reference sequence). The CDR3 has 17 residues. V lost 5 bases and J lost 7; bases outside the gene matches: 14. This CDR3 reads CASSLRRGGTVNSPLHF. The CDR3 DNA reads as TGTGCCAGCAGTCTCAGACGTGGAGGGACAGTCAATTCACCCCTCCACTTT.

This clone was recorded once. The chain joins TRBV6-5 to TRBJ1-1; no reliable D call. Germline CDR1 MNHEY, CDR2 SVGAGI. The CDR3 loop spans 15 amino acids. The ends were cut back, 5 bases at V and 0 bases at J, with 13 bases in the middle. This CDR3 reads CASSRHGGLNTEAFF. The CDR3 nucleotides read TGTGCCAGCAGTAGACATGGAGGGTTGAACACTGAAGCTTTCTTT.

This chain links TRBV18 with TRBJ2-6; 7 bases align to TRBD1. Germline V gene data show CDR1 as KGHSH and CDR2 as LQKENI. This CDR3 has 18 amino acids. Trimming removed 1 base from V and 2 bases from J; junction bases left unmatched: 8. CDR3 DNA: TGTGCCAGCTCACCACGTTATGAAGGGGGCCCTGGGGCCAACGTCCTGACTTTC. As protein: CASSPRYEGGPGANVLTF.

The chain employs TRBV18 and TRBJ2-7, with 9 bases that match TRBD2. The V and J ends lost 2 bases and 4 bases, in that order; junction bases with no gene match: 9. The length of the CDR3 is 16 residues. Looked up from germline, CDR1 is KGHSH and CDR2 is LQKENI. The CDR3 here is CASSPVGGRASYEQYF. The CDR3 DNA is TGTGCCAGCTCACCAGTAGGCGGGAGGGCCAGTTACGAGCAGTACTTC.